Listed below are T cell receptor beta chains from one sample, sequenced in a study of beta chain features in type 1 diabetes. Libraries were prepared by immunoSEQ multiplex PCR; TCRdb keeps only in-frame clonotypes and omits some of them. The profile shows about 140,000 clones, over 8% of them singletons. The sequenced material came from central memory CD4+ T cells from blood. These receptors originate from a middle-aged woman in good health. CDR3s include the opening cysteine and the closing phenylalanine or tryptophan. A D gene is named only where the DNA matches it firmly. Clone size is not always given. Where it is, it says once, few, many or a class for expanded clones.

abundance	v_gene	j_gene	d_gene	CDR3nt	CDR3aa
few	TRBV28	TRBJ2-6	TRBD1	TGTGCCAGCAGTTTATTTACAGGGGGCTCTGGGGCCAACGTCCTGACTTTC	CASSLFTGGSGANVLTF
-	TRBV5-1	TRBJ2-2	TRBD1	TGCGCCAGCAGCCCCGGACAGGGGGACGGGGAGCTGTTTTTT	CASSPGQGDGELFF
-	TRBV9	TRBJ2-1	TRBD2	TGTGCCAGCAGCATCCAAGCGGGGGGGCCTGTCGATGAGCAGTTCTTC	CASSIQAGGPVDEQFF
many	TRBV18	TRBJ2-5	-	TGTGCCAGCTCACTAGATCAAGAGACCCAGTACTTC	CASSLDQETQYF
-	TRBV6-5	TRBJ1-1	-	TGTGCCAGCAGTTTTATGAACACTGAAGCTTTCTTT	CASSFMNTEAFF
few	TRBV7-8	TRBJ2-1	TRBD2	TGTGCCAGCAGCGCCTTAGCGGGGATCACCTACAATGAGCAGTTCTTC	CASSALAGITYNEQFF
few	TRBV7-2	TRBJ2-3	TRBD2	TGTGCCAGCAGCTTACGGGGGGGCTCGCAGTATTTT	CASSLRGGSQYF
few	TRBV27	TRBJ1-1	TRBD1	TGTGCCAGCAGGGGGGGACAGGGGGTCACTGAAGCTTTCTTT	CASRGGQGVTEAFF
-	TRBV5-4	TRBJ1-6	-	TGTGCCAGCAGCTCCGGACAGTTCAAAAATTCACCCCTCCACTTT	CASSSGQFKNSPLHF
few	TRBV10-3	TRBJ1-1	-	TGTGCCATCAGTGAGCTCGGCGGGCCCGGTAACACTGAAGCTTTCTTT	CAISELGGPGNTEAFF
few	TRBV5-1	TRBJ2-7	TRBD2	TGCGCCAGCAGCCCTTCTTTGACTAGCGTGGCGGACGAGCAGTACTTC	CASSPSLTSVADEQYF